This TCR beta chain comes out of a study of blood T cells in healthy people across ages. CDR1 and CDR2 from the germline V gene are SGHRS and YFSETQ. This CDR3 has 16 residues. The V and J ends lost 4 bases and 0 bases respectively, with 14 bases between them. This clonotype occurred a few times. Its specificity is unknown. Findings of the study overall: With naive T cell percentage, TCR beta diversity showed a strong correlation. Per million T cells, the diversity of TCR beta decreased roughly linearly as age advanced.

Together with a sample-barcoded 5' primer, a J-beta primer mix was included in a second PCR lasting about 7 to 12 cycles. TCRdb processed the 5' RACE reads anew with MiXCR; each CDR3 protein has one entry. The sample contains almost 300,000 distinct CDR3 sequences, roughly 29% of which appear only once. Sequenced sample: blood. This receptor was identified in a woman between 70 and 85 years old in good health. The rearrangement links TRBV5-1 to TRBJ2-1; D perhaps matches TRBD1 (6 bases). In DNA, the CDR3 is TGCGCCAGCAGCCCAACTAGGGGGAGCTCCTACAATGAGCAGTTCTTC. This gives the protein CASSPTRGSSYNEQFF.